These 25 T cell receptor beta chains originate from one sample sequenced in a study of vaccination effects on CD4 cells after COVID-19. TCRdb's table, derived via immunoSEQ multiplex PCR, lists solely in-frame clones and lacks some. The sample holds tens of thousands of clones, roughly 79% seen once. In the ViraFEST assay, antigen-specific CD4+ clonotypes were identified by expansion after peptide-pool stimulation. When about ten days of culture had elapsed, CD4+ T cells were isolated. Nucleocapsid antibodies were negative in the vaccine recipients, who had never had SARS-CoV-2 infection. Antigens for these TCRs are unknown. This sample comprised CD4+ T cells from PBMCs cultured with HCoV-OC43 spike peptides, obtained before COVID-19 vaccination. Subset specified: HCoV-OC43 spike overlapping peptide pool stimulation. These receptor sequences come from a human donor who received a COVID-19 vaccine.

The chain couples TRBV4-1 to TRBJ1-1; TRBD1 aligns across 9 bases. Trimming cost V 3 bases and J 6 bases; bases outside gene matches: 11. This CDR3 has 16 amino acids. Germline V gene lookup returns CDR1 MGHRA and CDR2 YSYEKL. CDR3 in DNA: TGCGCCAGCAGCCATCATAAGACAGGGGGGAGAGCTGAAGCTTTCTTT. Protein product: CASSHHKTGGRAEAFF.

This clone came up a few times. This sequence joins TRBV28 and TRBJ1-2, with no clear D. The germline V gene has CDR1 MDHEN and CDR2 SYDVKM. Trimming left V 3 bases short and J 1 base short, with 3 bases between. The CDR3 has 12 amino acids. The CDR3 DNA follows: TGTGCCAGCAGTTTGCTTAACTATGGCTACACCTTC. Translated: CASSLLNYGYTF.

This chain links TRBV7-2 with TRBJ1-1; 10 bases are a match to TRBD1. Germline trimming cut 2 bases from V and 4 bases from J; bases unmatched to any gene: 1. This CDR3 has 14 residues. CDR1 and CDR2 from the germline V gene are SGHTA and FQGNSA. DNA for the CDR3: TGTGCCAGCAGCTTAAGGGACAGGGGCACTGAAGCTTTCTTT. Protein: CASSLRDRGTEAFF.

The chain couples TRBV6-1 to TRBJ1-4, with D hard to call. The length of the CDR3 is 14 residues. Trimming removed 3 bases at V and 0 bases at J, with 5 bases between. CDR1 and CDR2 (germline): MNHNS, SASEGT. CDR3 DNA: TGTGCCAGCAGTGAGCCTGCAACTAATGAAAAACTGTTTTTT. Translating gives CASSEPATNEKLFF.

The CDR3 DNA is TGTGCCAGCAGCGTAGCAGGGGGCCTTTTAGATACGCAGTATTTT. Amino acid sequence: CASSVAGGLLDTQYF. The chain is built from TRBV9 and TRBJ2-3; 8 nucleotides match TRBD1. From germline, CDR1 is SGDLS and CDR2 YYNGEE. The J segment lost 5 bases and the V segment lost 0 bases, leaving 5 bases of the junction unmatched. This CDR3 spans 15 amino acids.

This rearrangement joins TRBV11-2 to TRBJ2-4; D is possibly TRBD1 or TRBD2 (5 bases each). The germline gives CDR1 SGHAT, CDR2 FQNNGV. Trimming removed 5 bases at V and 2 bases at J, with 19 bases between. CDR3 length: 17 residues. The CDR3 loop is CASSPPGWGITKNIQYF. The CDR3 DNA reads as TGTGCCAGCAGCCCTCCAGGGTGGGGGATTACCAAAAACATTCAGTACTTC.

V is TRBV19 and J is TRBJ1-5; 10 bases line up with TRBD1. V was pared by 6 bases and J by 2 bases, with 7 bases of the junction left unmatched. Per the germline V gene, CDR1 is LNHDA and CDR2 is SQIVND (reference sequence). The CDR3 covers 16 residues. CDR3 DNA: TGTGCCAGTAGCCCTAGGGACAGGGGTGGCAATCAGCCCCAGCATTTT. Translated: CASSPRDRGGNQPQHF.

The chain links TRBV25-1 to TRBJ1-4; D is perhaps TRBD1 (6 bases). The germline V gene has CDR1 MGHDK and CDR2 SYGVNS. V was shortened by 1 base and J by 7 bases, with 13 bases between the two germline ends. The CDR3 sequence is 15 residues long. CDR3 coding DNA: TGTGCCAGCAGTGAATTTGGGGGCGTACGTGAAAAACTGTTTTTT. This encodes CASSEFGGVREKLFF.

In this sample, this clone turned up once. V and J are TRBV28 and TRBJ1-6, with TRBD1 identical over 8 bases. Unmatched junction bases numbered 14, after V lost 5 bases and J lost 17 bases. In germline, CDR1 is MDHEN, CDR2 SYDVKM. The CDR3 is made up of 14 amino acids. The CDR3 DNA is TGTGCCAGCAGTGGGGGGACAGGATCCTCCTCAATCCACTTT. This codes for CASSGGTGSSSIHF.

This clone was detected once. The chain employs TRBV10-2 and TRBJ1-6; D is undetermined. The CDR3 covers 14 residues. The V end lost 2 bases, the J end lost 9 bases, and 11 bases lay between the germline ends. Per germline, CDR1 WSHSY and CDR2 SAAADI. The CDR3 here is CASSESPSRSPLHF. In DNA form, the CDR3 reads TGCGCCAGCAGTGAGAGCCCAAGTCGTTCACCCCTCCACTTT.

This chain links TRBV6-2 or TRBV6-3 with TRBJ1-5, with TRBD1 as a possible D gene (5 bases). V was trimmed by 5 bases and J by 1 base, leaving 9 bases between them. This CDR3 region has 14 residues. Germline CDR1 MNHEY, CDR2 SVGEGT. The CDR3 coding sequence is TGTGCCAGCAGTCCCGGGACCAGCAATCAGCCCCAGCATTTT. Translating it yields CASSPGTSNQPQHF.

The gene calls are TRBV5-1 and TRBJ1-2, with 9 bases matching TRBD1. Looked up from germline, CDR1 is SGHRS and CDR2 is YFSETQ. The CDR3 totals 14 residues. V lost 2 bases to trimming and J lost 5 bases; unmatched junction nucleotides: 4. Written as DNA, the CDR3 is TGCGCCAGCAGCTTACAGGGGGCTCGGTATGGCTACACCTTC. As protein: CASSLQGARYGYTF.

This clone has only one observation. The chain uses TRBV19 and TRBJ2-5, with TRBD1 matching over 9 bases. This CDR3 is 16 amino acids long. The V gene's germline CDR1 is LNHDA and CDR2 SQIVND (reference sequence). V was clipped by 4 bases and J by 5 bases; unmatched bases: 11. The CDR3 loop reads CASSTTPGQGRETQYF. CDR3 DNA: TGTGCCAGTAGTACCACGCCGGGACAGGGAAGGGAGACCCAGTACTTC. The full variable domain, rest sourced from reference TRBV19 and TRBJ2-5, is DGGITQSPKYLFRKEGQNVTLSCEQNLNHDAMYWYRQDPGQGLRLIYYSQIVNDFQKGDIAEGYSVSREKKESFPLTVTSAQKNPTAFYLCASSTTPGQGRETQYFGPGTRLLVL.

The V gene is TRBV6-5, the J gene TRBJ2-2; 10 bases map to TRBD1. CDR1 is MNHEY and CDR2 is SVGAGI in the germline V gene. There are 15 residues in the CDR3. The V segment lost 6 bases and the J segment 7 bases; nucleotides outside the gene matches: 8. This CDR3 is CASSQDRGPNGELFF. The DNA for the CDR3 is TGTGCCAGCAGCCAAGACAGGGGGCCCAACGGGGAGCTGTTTTTT.

The gene calls are TRBV30 and TRBJ1-5, with 7 bases that match TRBD1. Looked up from germline, CDR1 is GTSNPN and CDR2 is SVGIG (reference sequence). The CDR3 covers 15 residues. With V trimmed by 0 bases and J by 4 bases, 6 bases remained unmatched. In DNA, the CDR3 is TGTGCCTGGAGTGTTCCAGGACAGGCGAATCAGCCCCAGCATTTT. Translating gives CAWSVPGQANQPQHF.

The genes are TRBV28 and TRBJ2-2; D uncertain. V dropped 0 bases and J dropped 4 bases, with 6 bases sitting between them. The CDR3 is 14 residues long. In germline, CDR1 is MDHEN, CDR2 SYDVKM. CDR3 sequence (DNA): TGTGCCAGCAGTTTATGGCAGCCCACCGGGGAGCTGTTTTTT. Encoded protein: CASSLWQPTGELFF.

A few counts support this clone. The chain carries TRBV12-3 or TRBV12-4 and TRBJ1-2, with D perhaps matching TRBD1 (5 bases). V lost 3 bases, J lost 5 bases, and 10 bases lay in between. The CDR3 has 13 amino acids. DNA for the CDR3: TGTGCCAGCAGTTTTACAGGTGTATATGGCTACACCTTC. Its protein is CASSFTGVYGYTF.

V gene TRBV14 combines with J gene TRBJ2-7; maybe TRBD2 (5 bases). Trimming took 4 bases from V and 7 from J, leaving 14 bases between them. From germline, CDR1 is SGHDN and CDR2 FVKESK. The CDR3 runs 13 residues. CDR3 sequence reads: CASSRGYSGEQYV. CDR3 nucleotides: TGTGCCAGCAGCCGAGGGTATAGTGGGGAGCAGTACGTC.

This clone was seen only a few times. The chain carries TRBV4-2 and TRBJ2-3; D is uncertain. The germline gives CDR1 LGHNA, CDR2 YNFKEQ. This CDR3 is built from 15 residues. V was cut by 0 bases and J by 1 base, with 8 bases left in between. DNA of the CDR3: TGTGCCAGCAGCCAAGATCCCACACGCACAGATACGCAGTATTTT. It codes for CASSQDPTRTDTQYF.

The J gene is TRBJ1-4, the V gene TRBV25-1, with 9 bases lining up with TRBD1. V lost 4 bases to trimming and J lost 1 base; unmatched junction nucleotides: 7. The CDR3 runs 17 residues. Germline lookup yields CDR1 MGHDK and CDR2 SYGVNS. CDR3 loop: CASSGGNRGRTNEKLFF. CDR3 bases: TGTGCCAGCAGTGGCGGGAACAGGGGGCGAACTAATGAAAAACTGTTTTTT.

This clone was recorded a few times. V and J are TRBV7-2 and TRBJ2-3; D might be TRBD2 (5 bases). In germline, CDR1 is SGHTA, CDR2 FQGNSA. The V gene lost 4 bases and the J gene lost 2 bases, with 16 bases spanning the gap. The CDR3 is 16 amino acids. The CDR3 loop is CASSSRGGGNTDTQYF. The DNA for the CDR3 is TGTGCCAGCAGCTCCCGGGGTGGAGGAAACACAGATACGCAGTATTTT. The variable domain in full, with the rest retrieved from reference TRBV7-2 and TRBJ2-3, is GAGVSQSPSNKVTEKGKDVELRCDPISGHTALYWYRQSLGQGLEFLIYFQGNSAPDKSGLPSDRFSAERTGGSVSTLTIQRTQQEDSAVYLCASSSRGGGNTDTQYFGPGTRLTVL.

The gene calls are TRBV6-5 and TRBJ1-5, with a tentative D call TRBD1 (6 bases). The CDR3 has 14 amino acids. Per the germline V gene, CDR1 is MNHEY and CDR2 is SVGAGI. The V end was cut by 5 bases, the J end by 9 bases, with 17 bases between. CDR3 protein: CASSRWTAGGPQHF. The CDR3, as DNA: TGTGCCAGCAGTCGTTGGACAGCCGGGGGGCCCCAGCATTTT.

The genes are TRBV7-9 and TRBJ2-3, with a possible D match to TRBD1 (5 bases). There are 16 residues in the CDR3. With 6 bases removed from V and 6 bases from J, the gap between germline ends came to 22 bases. CDR1 is SEHNR, CDR2 FQNEAQ, per germline (reference sequence). The chain's CDR3 is CASRPQIGQGGDTQYF. As DNA, the CDR3 is TGTGCCAGCAGACCCCAAATTGGGCAGGGTGGCGATACGCAGTATTTT.

The V call is TRBV29-1, the J call TRBJ1-6; D gene unclear. Germline-derived CDR1 and CDR2 are SQVTM and ANQGSEA. V lost 6 bases and J lost 6, with 15 bases in between. The length of the CDR3 is 14 residues. This chain's CDR3 is CSVPRERGNSPLHF. The CDR3 nucleotides read TGCAGCGTCCCTCGGGAGCGCGGTAATTCACCCCTCCACTTT.

The chain has TRBV3-1 (or the pseudogene TRBV3-2) and TRBJ2-7, with 9 bases that match TRBD2. The CDR3 contains 13 residues. V was pared by 1 base and J by 7 bases, with 2 bases of the junction left unmatched. Germline V lookup: CDR1 LGHDT, CDR2 YNNKEL (reference sequence). CDR3 sequence reads: CASSQGTSEEQYV. In DNA, the CDR3 is TGTGCCAGCAGCCAAGGGACTAGCGAAGAGCAGTACGTC.